This T cell receptor (beta chain) was retrieved from a study of OX40 agonist ivuxolimab in advanced cancers. Study details: The group had a mean age of around 60 years, ranged from about 23 to 85, and was around 82% male.

Trimming took 4 bases from V and 2 from J, leaving 12 bases between them. This CDR3 is 14 amino acids long. Germline loops: CDR1 SGHKS, CDR2 YYEKEE (reference sequence). This table comes from immunoSEQ multiplex PCR, and its TCRdb copy is limited to in-frame clones, with some not included. The sample yields about 70,000 clones, 85% to 90% seen once. Autoimmune disease history or systemic immunosuppression excluded patients. This TCR was sampled from an adult with an advanced solid tumor such as melanoma, head and neck, liver or kidney cancer. J is TRBJ1-2 and V is TRBV5-5, with D unclear. This specimen consisted of CD4+ or CD8+ T cells sorted from blood, obtained in a trial of the OX40 agonist ivuxolimab. The CDR3 protein is CASSEVGTNYGYTF. The CDR3 bases are TGTGCCAGCAGCGAAGTCGGAACAAACTATGGCTACACCTTC.